The entry below gives a single T cell receptor beta chain sequence along with its context. Its target is not known. This specimen belongs to a study of T cell responses to AZD1222 COVID-19 vaccine. Study-level points and caveats: After two AZD1222 doses, spike-specific TCR breadth and depth rose versus day 0.

With 11 bases clipped from V and 7 bases from J, the junction kept 7 bases outside the gene matches. Per the germline V gene, CDR1 is MDHEN and CDR2 is SYDVKM. There are 12 residues in the CDR3. Using immunoSEQ multiplex PCR, the repertoire was profiled, and TCRdb retains in-frame clones only, with some absent. The table includes some 22,000 clones, roughly 80% detected once. The chain couples TRBV28 to TRBJ2-1, with TRBD2 matching 8 bases. The receptor comes from an adult in good health. This material consisted of peripheral blood, taken on day 0 of AZD1222 vaccination. The CDR3 bases are TGTGCCCTTCGAGCGGGAGCTAATGAGCAGTTCTTC. Residues: CALRAGANEQFF.